This T cell receptor (beta chain) was profiled in a study of blood T cell repertoires in COVID-19. The repertoire was sequenced with immunoSEQ multiplex PCR; TCRdb's copy has only in-frame clones and lacks some. This table holds approximately 280,000 clones, about four fifths found once. The study recruited exposed participants who had met a COVID-19 case within 2 weeks before entry. This CDR3 is 14 amino acids long. Germline V CDR1 and CDR2: GTSNPN, SVGIG (reference sequence). V was clipped by 2 bases and J by 7 bases; unmatched bases: 8. The J gene is TRBJ2-3, the V gene TRBV30, with 8 bases aligning to TRBD2. The sequenced material came from PBMCs or T cells enriched from blood (not recorded which). This clonotype was obtained from a man aged 35 to 55 who had been exposed to COVID-19. CDR3 DNA: TGTGCCTGGAGTCCCGGGACTAGAGGAAATACGCAGTATTTT. Translating gives CAWSPGTRGNTQYF.